Listed here is a single T cell receptor beta chain. These data are taken from a study of blood T cell repertoires in COVID-19. For the study at large: Nucleic acid was either cDNA or gDNA, and it came from T cells, B-cell-depleted T cells, or PBMCs.

This CDR3 is 14 amino acids long. Trimming cost V 1 base and J 5 bases, with 12 bases left between them. Germline V gives CDR1 SGHRS, CDR2 YFSETQ. Sequenced by immunoSEQ multiplex PCR; TCRdb stores in-frame clones only, minus some. Here the sample spans more than 200,000 clones, about 87% being singletons. The receptor was isolated from a man aged 65 to 85 with acute or convalescent COVID-19. The source material was peripheral blood. The rearrangement joins TRBV5-1 to TRBJ2-5; D remains unclear. CDR3 nucleotide sequence: TGCGCCAGCAGCTTGTCCCACCCCCGGGAGACCCAGTACTTC. Translation gives CASSLSHPRETQYF.